This T cell receptor beta chain came from a study of technical replicates of blood from a few donors. CDR1 is LNHDA and CDR2 is SQIVND in the germline V gene (reference sequence). This CDR3 is built from 13 residues. V was shortened by 5 bases and J by 1 base, with 8 bases between the two germline ends. Method: immunoSEQ multiplex PCR; TCRdb's copy keeps in-frame clones and lacks some. This table has about 12,000 clones, 80% to 95% appearing once. The specimen was PBMCs. The sequence was obtained from a human donor in good health. The chain carries TRBV19 and TRBJ1-1; tentative D call: TRBD1 (5 bases). The CDR3 is CASSRDRNTEAFF. The DNA for the CDR3 is TGTGCCAGTAGTCGAGACAGGAACACTGAAGCTTTCTTT.